This paragraph reports one TCR beta chain. Its antigen is currently unknown. This sample was taken from a study of CXCR3-negative and CXCR3-positive naive CD8 T cells. Study-wide background: For each library, about 1.5 +/- 0.3 million TRB reads were obtained, some 130 million in total.

General observations from the study: CXCR3-expressing naive cells carried TRB CDR3s more hydrophobic than those of CXCR3-negative naive cells. CXCR3-negative and CXCR3-positive naive cells shared comparable TRBV-TRBJ usage, but memory cells did not.

The authors prepared UMI-labeled TRB cDNA libraries by 5' RACE. From the 5' RACE reads, TCRdb lists one entry per CDR3 protein and no DNA. This table holds 55,000 to 70,000 distinct CDR3 sequences. The TCR comes from a human donor in good health. Some clones in this sample may be carry-over from other donors' samples. The source material was naive CXCR3+ CD8+ T cells from blood. The subset is: CD45RO-CCR7+CD27+CD95- naive CD8+ T cells expressing CXCR3 (TNR3+).

The CDR3 loop reads CASSQGWVGSGRAYEQYF. This rearrangement joins TRBV4-1 to TRBJ2-7; without DNA, the TCRdb call of TRBD1 cannot be checked. Germline loops: CDR1 MGHRA, CDR2 YSYEKL. There are 18 residues in the CDR3.